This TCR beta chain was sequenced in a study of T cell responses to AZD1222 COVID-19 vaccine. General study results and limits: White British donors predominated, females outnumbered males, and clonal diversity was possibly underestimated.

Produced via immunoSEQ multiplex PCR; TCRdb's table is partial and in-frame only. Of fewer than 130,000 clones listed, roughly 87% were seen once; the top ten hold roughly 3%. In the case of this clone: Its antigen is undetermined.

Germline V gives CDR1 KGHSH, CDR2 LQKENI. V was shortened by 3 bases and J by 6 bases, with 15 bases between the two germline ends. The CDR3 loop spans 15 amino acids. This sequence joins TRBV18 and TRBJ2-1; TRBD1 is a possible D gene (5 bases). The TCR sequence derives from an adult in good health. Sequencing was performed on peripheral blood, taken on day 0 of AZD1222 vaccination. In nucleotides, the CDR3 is TGTGCCAGCTCACCTCGGAAGGCAGGGCCCAATGAGCAGTTCTTC. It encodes CASSPRKAGPNEQFF.